This T cell receptor (beta chain) was profiled in a study of T cell changes during pregnancy in multiple sclerosis. Assay used: immunoSEQ multiplex PCR; TCRdb lists only in-frame clones, some missing. The profile shows roughly 55,000 clones, about nine tenths of them singletons. The CDR3 length is 15 residues. CDR1 and CDR2 (germline): KGHSH, LQKENI. V was cut by 3 bases and J by 2 bases, with 13 bases left in between. Sequenced material: CD4+ T cells from peripheral blood mononuclear cells, taken after pregnancy. The sequence was obtained from a female donor in good health, enrolled as a control in a pregnancy study. The gene calls are TRBV18 and TRBJ1-2; D possibly corresponds to TRBD1 (5 bases). The CDR3 DNA follows: TGTGCCAGCTCACCCGCGGTAGGGGCCAACTATGGCTACACCTTC. Encoded protein: CASSPAVGANYGYTF.